These 6 T cell receptor beta chains came from one sample sequenced in a study of T cell responses to AZD1222 COVID-19 vaccine (dated by TCRdb to the early 2020s). The receptor library was made with the immunoSEQ multiplex PCR assay. The clones in this table, taken by TCRdb from immuneACCESS, are in-frame only. Not every clone is retained; where verified, under half of the shortfall comes from an unresolved V gene, and the cause of the rest is unknown. The sample table records roughly 140,000 clones; about 92% of these occur just once. The ten largest clonotypes hold 12% of the sample. What the time point label conveys for this sample: sample from adult after SARS-CoV-2 infection, after symptom onset. Material: peripheral blood, obtained after recovery from COVID-19. Every receptor here comes from an adult who had recovered from COVID-19.

This clone has a handful of counts. This chain joins TRBV9 and TRBJ2-7, with TRBD2 identical over 10 bases. With 3 bases clipped from V and 3 bases from J, the junction kept 3 bases outside the gene matches. Germline CDR1 and CDR2: SGDLS and YYNGEE. The CDR3 covers 14 residues. CDR3 nucleotides: TGTGCCAGCAGCGCGGGACTAGCGAGCTACGAGCAGTACTTC. Its protein product is CASSAGLASYEQYF.

V usage is TRBV5-4 and J usage is TRBJ1-6, with D hard to call. The CDR3 has 14 amino acids. Trimming cost V 0 bases and J 7 bases, with 8 bases left between them. The germline V gene encodes CDR1 SGHNT and CDR2 YYREEE (reference sequence). CDR3 region: CASSLARVNSPLHF. The CDR3 bases are TGTGCCAGCAGCTTGGCCCGGGTGAATTCACCCCTCCACTTT.

V usage is TRBV5-1 and J usage is TRBJ2-1; maybe TRBD2 (7 bases). The CDR3 has 16 amino acids. V lost 7 bases and J 7 bases, leaving 24 bases between the germline ends. Germline values: CDR1 SGHRS, CDR2 YFSETQ. Here the CDR3 reads CASASDRGGGRNEQFF. For the CDR3, the DNA is TGCGCCAGCGCTTCTGATAGGGGGGGAGGCCGTAATGAGCAGTTCTTC.

This chain joins TRBV27 and TRBJ2-7; the D is unclear. V gave up 2 bases and J gave up 1 base, with 9 bases separating them. CDR3 length: 14 residues. Germline CDR1 reads MNHEY; CDR2 reads SMNVEV (reference sequence). The CDR3 region is CASSLAGISYEQYF. The CDR3 DNA is TGTGCCAGCAGTTTAGCTGGGATATCCTACGAGCAGTACTTC.

About this clone itself: At one end the junction does not follow the germline gene, possibly because of a read error. This chain connects TRBV7-7 to TRBJ1-1; 7 nucleotides agree with TRBD1. The CDR3 loop spans 13 amino acids. From germline, CDR1 is SSHAT and CDR2 FNYEAQ (reference sequence). The CDR3 protein is CASSLDRDTEAFF. DNA of the CDR3: TGTGCTAGCAGCTTAGACAGGGACACTGAAGCTTTCTTT.

This clone came up once. V usage is TRBV11-2 and J usage is TRBJ2-5, with unresolved D. The ends were cut back, 2 bases at V and 5 bases at J, with 6 bases in the middle. Per germline, CDR1 SGHAT and CDR2 FQNNGV. CDR3 size: 12 residues. The CDR3 DNA is TGTGCCAGCAGCTTAATCTGGGAGACCCAGTACTTC. Its protein product is CASSLIWETQYF.